One sample yielded the 32 T cell receptor beta chains listed below, sequenced in a study of cytomegalovirus exposure and HLA in healthy donors. The study ran its PCR with 60 Vbeta and 13 Jbeta primers. Sequenced by immunoSEQ multiplex PCR; TCRdb stores in-frame clones only, minus some. The data contain 220,000 or so clones, 65% to 80% of them singletons. The material sequenced was PBMCs. The receptors come from a middle-aged man in good health and CMV-seronegative.

This clone has only a few counts. The chain has TRBV28 and TRBJ1-6; the D is unclear. Trimming removed 6 bases from V and 10 bases from J, with 13 bases in between. This CDR3 spans 13 amino acids. Germline V gene data show CDR1 as MDHEN and CDR2 as SYDVKM. Here the CDR3 reads CASSSPGTSPLHF. CDR3 coding DNA: TGTGCCAGCAGCTCTCCAGGAACCTCACCCCTCCACTTT.

J is TRBJ2-1 and V is TRBV7-9; 7 nucleotides line up with TRBD1. Germline trimming cut 5 bases from V and 8 bases from J; bases unmatched to any gene: 3. The CDR3 sequence is 12 residues long. In germline, CDR1 is SEHNR, CDR2 FQNEAQ (reference sequence). This chain's CDR3 is CASSPQGYEQFF. CDR3 in DNA: TGTGCCAGCAGCCCACAGGGGTATGAGCAGTTCTTC. Full variable domain (remainder filled in from reference TRBV7-9 and TRBJ2-1): DTGVSQNPRHKITKRGQNVTFRCDPISEHNRLYWYRQTLGQGPEFLTYFQNEAQLEKSRLLSDRFSAERPKGSFSTLEIQRTEQGDSAMYLCASSPQGYEQFFGPGTRLTVL.

The chain links TRBV27 to TRBJ1-1, with a tentative D call TRBD1 (6 bases). This CDR3 region has 14 residues. V gave up 5 bases and J gave up 11 bases, with 21 bases separating them. Germline V lookup: CDR1 MNHEY, CDR2 SMNVEV (reference sequence). The DNA of the CDR3 is TGTGCCAGCAGTCCCCGGGGGGGGCTTGGATTGGCTTTCTTT. This encodes CASSPRGGLGLAFF.

This clone came up once. The chain employs TRBV30 and TRBJ2-3; the match to TRBD2 covers 13 bases. Germline-derived CDR1 and CDR2 are GTSNPN and SVGIG (reference sequence). The CDR3 extends over 16 amino acids. Trimming took 4 bases from V and 2 from J; bases not matched to a gene: 6. DNA for the CDR3: TGTGCCTGGACCCGGGGACTAGCGGGGACCACAGATACGCAGTATTTT. It specifies CAWTRGLAGTTDTQYF.

J is TRBJ2-7 and V is TRBV6-5; 12 bases align to TRBD1. This CDR3 region has 14 residues. The V gene's germline CDR1 is MNHEY and CDR2 SVGAGI. V trimming: 6 bases; J trimming: 2 bases; junction bases outside the gene matches: 2. In nucleotides, the CDR3 is TGTGCCAGCAGGGGGACAGGGGGCGCCTACGAGCAGTACTTC. Protein product: CASRGTGGAYEQYF.

This clone showed up just a few times. The J gene is TRBJ2-2, the V gene TRBV4-1; weak D call: TRBD2 (5 bases). The V and J ends lost 0 bases and 1 base respectively, with 9 bases between them. Germline V gene lookup returns CDR1 MGHRA and CDR2 YSYEKL. The CDR3 length is 16 residues. CDR3 coding DNA: TGCGCCAGCAGCCAAGATGCACGGGGGAACACCGGGGAGCTGTTTTTT. It encodes CASSQDARGNTGELFF.

This clone was detected only a few times. CDR3 residues: CASRETGAGNTIYF. The DNA for the CDR3 is TGTGCCAGCAGAGAGACAGGTGCTGGAAACACCATATATTTT. This chain uses TRBV27 with TRBJ1-3, with D possibly being TRBD1 (6 bases). V lost 6 bases, J lost 2 bases, and 11 bases lay in between. Germline CDR1 MNHEY, CDR2 SMNVEV (reference sequence). The CDR3 runs 14 residues.

The chain recombines TRBV6-6 with TRBJ1-2, with D tentatively TRBD1 (6 bases). Trimming shortened V by 6 bases and J by 4 bases, and 12 bases separated the two germline ends. CDR3 length: 13 amino acids. Germline CDR1 and CDR2: MNHNY and SVGAGI (reference sequence). The CDR3 reads CASSSGQTYGYTF. As DNA, the CDR3 is TGTGCCAGCAGCTCCGGACAGACCTATGGCTACACCTTC.

The chain couples TRBV4-2 to TRBJ2-5, with 13 bases fitting TRBD2. The J call may not be correct, given that the DNA end is closer to TRBJ2-7. This CDR3 spans 16 amino acids. Germline CDR1 reads LGHNA; CDR2 reads YNFKEQ. The CDR3 loop reads CASSQDSTSGRREQYF. Written as DNA, the CDR3 is TGTGCCAGCAGCCAAGATTCGACTAGCGGGAGGCGCGAGCAGTACTTC.

The chain joins TRBV7-3 to TRBJ2-7, with a possible D match to TRBD2 (6 bases). The germline gives CDR1 SGHTA, CDR2 FQGTGA. Trimming removed 5 bases from V and 5 bases from J, with 10 bases in between. The length of the CDR3 is 12 residues. For the CDR3, the DNA is TGTGCCAGCAGCGGAGGGTCTAACGAGCAGTACTTC. It specifies CASSGGSNEQYF.

The gene calls are TRBV7-9 and TRBJ2-1; 12 bases are a match to TRBD2. Germline V gene data show CDR1 as SEHNR and CDR2 as FQNEAQ (reference sequence). After removal of 0 bases from V and 0 bases from J, the junction contained 6 bases not matched to a gene. CDR3 length: 19 residues. The CDR3 coding sequence is TGTGCCAGCAGCTTAGCTCTAGCGGGAGGGTCTAGCTCCTACAATGAGCAGTTCTTC. Its protein is CASSLALAGGSSSYNEQFF.

For this clone: This specimen includes other DNA sequences encoding the same CDR3. The V gene is TRBV30, the J gene TRBJ2-3; 11 nucleotides line up with TRBD2. CDR3 size: 15 residues. J was trimmed by 2 bases and V by 0 bases; bases with no gene match: 1. Germline CDR1 GTSNPN, CDR2 SVGIG (reference sequence). CDR3 amino acids: CAWSVSGRATDTQYF. CDR3 DNA: TGTGCCTGGAGTGTTAGCGGGAGGGCCACAGATACGCAGTATTTT.

This chain connects TRBV18 to TRBJ1-1, with 7 bases lining up with TRBD1. Germline lookup yields CDR1 KGHSH and CDR2 LQKENI. V trimming: 1 base; J trimming: 3 bases; junction bases outside the gene matches: 8. The CDR3 contains 16 residues. The CDR3 DNA is TGTGCCAGCTCACCACAAAGGTCCAGGGGGGACACTGAAGCTTTCTTT. Translating it yields CASSPQRSRGDTEAFF.

The chain uses TRBV5-6 and TRBJ2-1; D perhaps matches TRBD1 (5 bases). Trimming left V 6 bases short and J 0 bases short, with 16 bases between. The CDR3 covers 16 residues. Germline assignment: CDR1 SGHDT and CDR2 YYEEEE. The chain's CDR3 is CASTRVGHNSYNEQFF. For the CDR3, the DNA is TGTGCCAGCACCCGCGTGGGGCATAACTCCTACAATGAGCAGTTCTTC. Complete variable domain (other parts from reference TRBV5-6 and TRBJ2-1): DAGVTQSPTHLIKTRGQQVTLRCSPKSGHDTVSWYQQALGQGPQFIFQYYEEEERQRGNFPDRFSGHQFPNYSSELNVNALLLGDSALYLCASTRVGHNSYNEQFFGPGTRLTVL.

The chain joins TRBV9 to TRBJ2-5; D may be TRBD2 (5 bases). Germline V gives CDR1 SGDLS, CDR2 YYNGEE. The CDR3 runs to 15 residues. With 2 bases removed from V and 0 bases from J, the gap between germline ends came to 11 bases. The CDR3 loop reads CASSVNSANQETQYF. The CDR3 DNA is TGTGCCAGCAGCGTGAATAGCGCAAACCAAGAGACCCAGTACTTC.

The gene calls are TRBV7-9 and TRBJ2-3; D gene unclear. V dropped 8 bases and J dropped 2 bases, with 5 bases sitting between them. CDR1 SEHNR and CDR2 FQNEAQ come from the germline V gene (reference sequence). The CDR3 has 11 amino acids. CDR3 bases: TGTGCCAGCGGAGCCACAGATACGCAGTATTTT. Protein product: CASGATDTQYF.

The chain combines TRBV6-1 with TRBJ2-3, with D possibly being TRBD2 (5 bases). CDR1 MNHNS and CDR2 SASEGT come from the germline V gene. This CDR3 region has 12 residues. V lost 7 bases to trimming and J lost 8 bases, with 13 bases between them. The CDR3 reads CASTPVGSTQYF. CDR3 in DNA: TGTGCCAGCACCCCGGTGGGGAGTACGCAGTATTTT.

The chain has TRBV27 and TRBJ2-7; 11 bases fit TRBD2. CDR1 is MNHEY and CDR2 is SMNVEV in the germline V gene (reference sequence). The ends lost 6 bases at V and 1 base at J; junction bases unmatched: 5. The CDR3 sequence is 15 residues long. The CDR3 here is CASSLGTSGSYEQYF. The CDR3 nucleotides are TGTGCCAGCAGCCTCGGGACTAGCGGTTCCTACGAGCAGTACTTC.

J is TRBJ1-5 and V is TRBV30; no firm D call. CDR1 is GTSNPN, CDR2 SVGIG, per germline (reference sequence). V was clipped by 1 base and J by 4 bases, with 8 bases between them. The CDR3 totals 13 residues. The DNA for the CDR3 is TGTGCCTGGAGTGACGGGGAAAATCAGCCCCAGCATTTT. Protein product: CAWSDGENQPQHF.

The chain employs TRBV9 and TRBJ2-5, with 9 bases fitting TRBD1. With V trimmed by 3 bases and J by 3 bases, 6 bases remained unmatched. CDR1 and CDR2 from the germline V gene are SGDLS and YYNGEE. The CDR3 extends over 15 amino acids. The CDR3 DNA reads TGTGCCAGCAGCGCCTCACAGGGGGCTAAAGAGACCCAGTACTTC. Amino acid sequence: CASSASQGAKETQYF. Full variable domain (missing parts from reference TRBV9 and TRBJ2-5): DSGVTQTPKHLITATGQRVTLRCSPRSGDLSVYWYQQSLDQGLQFLIQYYNGEERAKGNILERFSAQQFPDLHSELNLSSLELGDSALYFCASSASQGAKETQYFGPGTRLLVL.

The V and J genes are TRBV11-2 and TRBJ1-2; 7 nucleotides match TRBD1. Germline trimming cut 4 bases from V and 3 bases from J; bases unmatched to any gene: 11. Germline CDR1 is SGHAT and CDR2 is FQNNGV. The CDR3 covers 16 residues. CDR3 amino acids: CASSSTRQGYYYGYTF. The DNA of the CDR3 is TGTGCCAGCAGCTCAACCCGACAGGGATACTACTATGGCTACACCTTC.

V gene TRBV11-2 combines with J gene TRBJ2-7, with D possibly being TRBD1 (5 bases). The CDR3 has 18 amino acids. Trimming took 7 bases from V and 6 from J, leaving 31 bases between them. Germline-derived CDR1 and CDR2 are SGHAT and FQNNGV. The CDR3 is CASTPISASPPRQPEQYF. CDR3 in DNA: TGTGCCAGCACCCCGATTTCCGCATCCCCCCCCCGACAGCCCGAGCAGTACTTC.

About this clone: The same CDR3 arises from other DNA sequences in this sample as well. The chain is built from TRBV18 and TRBJ1-1; D is perhaps TRBD1 (5 bases). Looked up from germline, CDR1 is KGHSH and CDR2 is LQKENI. V dropped 2 bases and J dropped 3 bases, with 7 bases sitting between them. The CDR3 spans 13 residues. CDR3 nucleotide sequence: TGTGCCAGCTCACCAGGACAAGACACTGAAGCTTTCTTT. It translates to CASSPGQDTEAFF. Based on the CDR3 plus reference TRBV18 and TRBJ1-1, the full variable domain is NAGVMQNPRHLVRRRGQEARLRCSPMKGHSHVYWYRQLPEEGLKFMVYLQKENIIDESGMPKERFSAEFPKEGPSILRIQQVVRGDSAAYFCASSPGQDTEAFFGQGTRLTVV.

This chain links TRBV5-4 with TRBJ2-7; a possible D gene is TRBD1 (5 bases). V was clipped by 1 base and J by 0 bases, with 11 bases between them. Germline CDR1 reads SGHNT; CDR2 reads YYREEE (reference sequence). The CDR3 is 15 amino acids. CDR3 sequence: CASSLPGIGSYEQYF. The CDR3 DNA is TGTGCCAGCAGCTTGCCAGGGATCGGCTCCTACGAGCAGTACTTC.

The chain carries TRBV6-5 and TRBJ2-1; 11 positions match TRBD2. The germline gives CDR1 MNHEY, CDR2 SVGAGI. Losses at the gene ends were 6 bases for V and 4 bases for J; bases not matched to a gene: 5. This CDR3 is 15 amino acids long. The CDR3 region has the DNA TGTGCCAGCAGGAGGACTAGCGGGCCGTACAATGAGCAGTTCTTC. This gives the protein CASRRTSGPYNEQFF.

The chain joins TRBV15 to TRBJ2-7; D uncertain. This CDR3 has 12 amino acids. V shed 0 bases and J shed 3 bases, with 3 bases lying between them. Germline CDR1 and CDR2: LNHNV and YYDKDF (reference sequence). The CDR3 region has the DNA TGTGCCACCAGCAGAGACTTCTACGAGCAGTACTTC. Residues: CATSRDFYEQYF.

The chain is built from TRBV27 and TRBJ2-7; 7 bases match TRBD2. The CDR3 spans 21 residues. V shed 5 bases, J shed 1 base, and the junction held 26 bases outside the gene matches. Per the germline V gene, CDR1 is MNHEY and CDR2 is SMNVEV (reference sequence). The CDR3 reads CASSSAPWMGGGGHLSYEQYF. The CDR3 coding sequence is TGTGCCAGCAGTAGCGCCCCATGGATGGGGGGGGGAGGCCATTTGTCCTACGAGCAGTACTTC.

This chain uses TRBV11-2 with TRBJ2-1, with TRBD1 identical over 11 bases. The V and J ends lost 2 bases and 9 bases, in that order; junction bases with no gene match: 3. In germline, CDR1 is SGHAT, CDR2 FQNNGV. This CDR3 region has 14 residues. The DNA for the CDR3 is TGTGCCAGCAGCTTACACGGACAGGGGGCTGAGCAGTTCTTC. As protein: CASSLHGQGAEQFF.

This clone was observed a handful of times. V is TRBV5-4 and J is TRBJ2-7, with TRBD1 matching 11 bases. The V segment lost 1 base and the J segment 2 bases; nucleotides outside the gene matches: 5. Germline CDR1 SGHNT, CDR2 YYREEE (reference sequence). The length of the CDR3 is 16 residues. In DNA form, the CDR3 reads TGTGCCAGCAGCTTGCCGCCGGGACAGGGGGCCTACGAGCAGTACTTC. Its translation: CASSLPPGQGAYEQYF.

This chain links TRBV11-3 with TRBJ1-3; a weak D match, TRBD1 (6 bases). This CDR3 spans 16 amino acids. The germline V and J ends were trimmed by 3 bases and 0 bases, with 12 bases remaining between them. Germline V gene sequence: CDR1 SGHNT, CDR2 YENEEA. The CDR3 coding sequence is TGTGCCAGCAGCTTTAAGTTACAGGGCTCTGGAAACACCATATATTTT. It encodes CASSFKLQGSGNTIYF.

The rearrangement uses TRBV7-3 and TRBJ2-2; the match to TRBD2 covers 9 bases. This CDR3 has 15 residues. V lost 2 bases, J lost 6 bases, and 4 bases stayed unmatched. CDR1 SGHTA and CDR2 FQGTGA come from the germline V gene. The CDR3 coding sequence is TGTGCCAGCAGCTTAGGACTAGCGAGGGCCGGGGAGCTGTTTTTT. Its translation is CASSLGLARAGELFF.

V is TRBV5-6 and J is TRBJ2-1, with TRBD2 as a possible D gene (6 bases). The V end lost 0 bases, the J end lost 4 bases, and 14 bases lay between the germline ends. Germline CDR1 is SGHDT and CDR2 is YYEEEE. This CDR3 spans 16 amino acids. CDR3 in DNA: TGTGCCAGCAGCTTGGTTGCGGGGTCGCAATACAATGAGCAGTTCTTC. Translation gives CASSLVAGSQYNEQFF.